These 29 T cell receptor beta chains were sequenced from one sample in a study of breast tumors, draining lymph nodes, adjacent tissues. TCRdb reprocessed the multiplex PCR reads with MiXCR, giving one entry per CDR3 protein. The sample lists a few hundred thousand distinct CDR3 sequences, approximately 36% occurring once. Axillary draining lymph nodes of breast cancer patients supplied the node samples. Sequencing was done on a sample of axillary lymph node tissue. The receptors here all came from a female donor with breast cancer. Some clones in this sample may be carry-over from other donors' samples.

The sample holds many counts of this clonotype. The chain recombines TRBV11-2 with TRBJ2-1, with D maybe TRBD1 (6 bases). Trimming stripped 1 base from V and 5 bases from J, with 12 bases between. The CDR3 extends over 15 amino acids. Germline V gene lookup returns CDR1 SGHAT and CDR2 FQNNGV. The CDR3 spells CASSLGQGRDNEQFF. CDR3 bases: TGTGCCAGCAGCTTAGGCCAGGGGCGCGACAATGAGCAGTTCTTC.

V gene TRBV28 combines with J gene TRBJ2-1; 9 bases agree with TRBD2. This CDR3 region has 16 residues. Trimming cost V 3 bases and J 0 bases; bases outside gene matches: 3. CDR1 and CDR2 (germline): MDHEN, SYDVKM. DNA for the CDR3: TGTGCCAGCAGTTTTCCGACTAGCGGCTCCTACAATGAGCAGTTCTTC. This sequence encodes CASSFPTSGSYNEQFF.

This clonotype occurred a few times. This sequence joins TRBV5-1 and TRBJ1-1; the D gene is possibly TRBD1 (5 bases). Germline CDR1 and CDR2: SGHRS and YFSETQ. V was clipped by 4 bases and J by 0 bases, with 13 bases between them. This CDR3 has 15 residues. In DNA form, the CDR3 reads TGCGCCAGCAGCAAAGGGGACGCGATGAACACTGAAGCTTTCTTT. It yields the protein CASSKGDAMNTEAFF.

At least ten counts were recorded for this clonotype. This chain uses TRBV7-2 with TRBJ2-5, with TRBD1 identical over 7 bases. CDR1 and CDR2 (germline): SGHTA, FQGNSA. V lost 3 bases to trimming and J lost 5 bases; unmatched junction nucleotides: 12. This CDR3 comprises 16 residues. CDR3 coding DNA: TGTGCCAGCAGCTTGGGTCAGGGGGTTTACGGGGAGACCCAGTACTTC. Its translation is CASSLGQGVYGETQYF.

About this clonotype itself: This may stem from a read error, because a much larger clone lies one nucleotide away. The V and J genes are TRBV20-1 and TRBJ2-7, with D maybe TRBD2 (5 bases). The CDR3 has 14 residues. Between the trimmed V and J ends, which lost 4 bases and 6 bases, there was a span of 19 bases. In germline, CDR1 is DFQATT, CDR2 SNEGSKA (reference sequence). The CDR3 region has the DNA TGCAGTGCTAAGTTCGCGGGCGACCGCTCCGAGCAGTACTTC. Encoded protein: CSAKFAGDRSEQYF.

In its sample, this clonotype was seen a few times. V and J are TRBV6-5 and TRBJ2-3, with D possibly being TRBD2 (5 bases). Germline V gene sequence: CDR1 MNHEY, CDR2 SVGAGI. V lost 5 bases, J lost 3 bases, and 15 bases lay in between. The CDR3 runs to 15 residues. The CDR3 DNA follows: TGTGCCAGCAGTCGGGCGGACTCCTTAACAGATACGCAGTATTTT. Amino acid sequence: CASSRADSLTDTQYF.

CDR3 sequence: CASSLAGGRSDTQYF. The CDR3 nucleotides read TGTGCCAGCAGTTTAGCGGGAGGGCGCTCAGATACGCAGTATTTT. V gene TRBV27 combines with J gene TRBJ2-3; 9 bases align to TRBD2. J gave up 4 bases and V 2 bases, and 4 bases lay outside the gene matches. The CDR3 totals 15 residues. Germline CDR1 MNHEY, CDR2 SMNVEV (reference sequence).

V is TRBV27 and J is TRBJ2-7; 11 nucleotides line up with TRBD2. The CDR3 is 11 residues long. V dropped 6 bases and J dropped 12; count of bases not matched to a gene: 4. The germline V gene encodes CDR1 MNHEY and CDR2 SMNVEV (reference sequence). The CDR3 loop is CASRLAGGLYF. CDR3 bases: TGTGCCAGCAGGCTAGCGGGAGGTCTGTACTTC.

This clonotype was observed many times. This chain links TRBV19 with TRBJ1-2, with TRBD1 as a possible D gene (6 bases). V gave up 3 bases and J gave up 4 bases, with 18 bases separating them. This CDR3 is 16 amino acids long. Germline V gene sequence: CDR1 LNHDA, CDR2 SQIVND (reference sequence). CDR3 in DNA: TGTGCCAGTAGTATGTCGTTGGGGGGCGGAGGCTATGGCTACACCTTC. Translation gives CASSMSLGGGGYGYTF.

This clonotype was counted many times. The chain has TRBV7-2 and TRBJ2-7; D unresolved. V was clipped by 0 bases and J by 3 bases, with 9 bases between them. CDR1 SGHTA and CDR2 FQGNSA come from the germline V gene. There are 14 residues in the CDR3. CDR3 nucleotides: TGTGCCAGCAGCTTAGCGTACGGAAGCTACGAGCAGTACTTC. This codes for CASSLAYGSYEQYF.

In its sample, this clonotype was seen a few times. The V call is TRBV19, the J call TRBJ2-2; 8 bases map to TRBD1. Germline-derived CDR1 and CDR2 are LNHDA and SQIVND (reference sequence). The V gene end was trimmed by 6 bases and the J gene end by 3 bases; junction bases not matched to a gene: 15. This CDR3 has 18 amino acids. CDR3 amino acids: CASSPRGQGSWDTGELFF. CDR3 DNA: TGTGCCAGTAGCCCCCGCGGACAGGGCAGTTGGGACACCGGGGAGCTGTTTTTT. The full variable domain, with the rest looked up from reference TRBV19 and TRBJ2-2, is DGGITQSPKYLFRKEGQNVTLSCEQNLNHDAMYWYRQDPGQGLRLIYYSQIVNDFQKGDIAEGYSVSREKKESFPLTVTSAQKNPTAFYLCASSPRGQGSWDTGELFFGEGSRLTVL.

This clonotype came up many times. J is TRBJ2-1 and V is TRBV20-1, with 8 positions matching TRBD2. Unmatched junction bases numbered 13, after V lost 6 bases and J lost 9 bases. Germline CDR1 DFQATT, CDR2 SNEGSKA (reference sequence). The CDR3 sequence is 14 residues long. The CDR3 protein is CSAPGAVAGSEQFF. CDR3 in DNA: TGCAGTGCCCCCGGGGCCGTAGCGGGGAGTGAGCAGTTCTTC.

This chain's CDR3 is CASRPGLAVYEQYF. Written as DNA, the CDR3 is TGTGCCAGCCGCCCTGGACTAGCGGTCTACGAGCAGTACTTC. V gene TRBV7-9 combines with J gene TRBJ2-7; 10 nucleotides line up with TRBD2. The CDR3 is made up of 14 amino acids. The V gene end was trimmed by 8 bases and the J gene end by 3 bases; junction bases not matched to a gene: 7. The V gene's germline CDR1 is SEHNR and CDR2 FQNEAQ (reference sequence).

Concerning this clonotype: Relative to the germline gene, one junction end is altered; a read error may explain this. CDR3 sequence reads: CASGSGGEKMFF. The CDR3, as DNA: TGCGCCTCAGGCTCGGGCGGGGAAAAAATGTTTTTT. The rearrangement joins TRBV10-2 to TRBJ1-4; D not resolved. The CDR3 extends over 12 amino acids. CDR1 is WSHSY and CDR2 is SAAADI in the germline V gene.

The chain has TRBV9 and TRBJ2-3; TRBD2 might be the D (5 bases). Trimming left V 0 bases short and J 3 bases short, with 8 bases between. CDR1 and CDR2 from the germline V gene are SGDLS and YYNGEE. The CDR3 runs to 14 residues. The CDR3 protein is CASSVDGRTDTQYF. CDR3 DNA: TGTGCCAGCAGCGTAGATGGGAGAACAGATACGCAGTATTTT. The full variable domain, its missing parts supplied by reference TRBV9 and TRBJ2-3, is DSGVTQTPKHLITATGQRVTLRCSPRSGDLSVYWYQQSLDQGLQFLIQYYNGEERAKGNILERFSAQQFPDLHSELNLSSLELGDSALYFCASSVDGRTDTQYFGPGTRLTVL.

Ten or more counts support this clonotype. This CDR3 reads CATSNLRGLVGYGYTF. CDR3 sequence (DNA): TGTGCCACCAGCAACCTCAGGGGGCTGGTGGGTTATGGCTACACCTTC. This rearrangement joins TRBV24-1 to TRBJ1-2, with 8 bases lining up with TRBD1. The CDR3 is 16 residues long. V dropped 7 bases and J dropped 5; count of bases not matched to a gene: 14. Germline V gives CDR1 KGHDR, CDR2 SFDVKD.

This clonotype was seen at least ten times. The chain is built from TRBV20-1 and TRBJ1-4, with 7 nucleotides matching TRBD1. CDR3 size: 14 residues. The V and J ends lost 7 bases and 0 bases, in that order; junction bases with no gene match: 5. Per germline, CDR1 DFQATT and CDR2 SNEGSKA (reference sequence). CDR3 amino acids: CSVLTGATNEKLFF. Here the CDR3 DNA reads TGCAGTGTTCTCACAGGGGCAACTAATGAAAAACTGTTTTTT.

As regards this clonotype: A much larger clone sits a single nucleotide away, making a read error possible. The chain has TRBV9 and TRBJ2-3, with 7 positions matching TRBD1. The CDR3 length is 14 residues. Per germline, CDR1 SGDLS and CDR2 YYNGEE. Losses at the gene ends were 0 bases for V and 3 bases for J; bases not matched to a gene: 1. CDR3 residues: CASSVEQGTDTQYF. CDR3 in DNA: TGTGCCAGCAGCGTAGAACAGGGGACAGATACGCAGTATTTT.

V gene TRBV12-3 or TRBV12-4 combines with J gene TRBJ2-2, with TRBD1 as a possible D gene (6 bases). CDR3 length: 15 amino acids. Trimming left V 6 bases short and J 1 base short, with 12 bases between. The CDR3 sequence is CASRRDNRNTGELFF. For the CDR3, the DNA is TGTGCCAGCAGAAGGGACAATAGGAACACCGGGGAGCTGTTTTTT.

The chain is built from TRBV11-2 and TRBJ2-5; weak D call: TRBD1 (6 bases). Germline-derived CDR1 and CDR2 are SGHAT and FQNNGV. Trimming took off 7 bases at V and 5 bases at J, with 23 bases between the two ends. The CDR3 sequence is 16 residues long. The CDR3 loop reads CASISKGPGGRETQYF. The CDR3, as DNA: TGTGCCAGCATCTCGAAGGGACCTGGGGGCCGTGAGACCCAGTACTTC.

There are many counts of this clonotype. The V call is TRBV4-1, the J call TRBJ1-2, with a tentative D call TRBD1 (5 bases). V dropped 1 base and J dropped 4 bases, with 13 bases sitting between them. CDR1 and CDR2 (germline): MGHRA, YSYEKL. This CDR3 spans 15 amino acids. Written as DNA, the CDR3 is TGCGCCAGCAGCCAAGCCGGGACGGACCTCTATGGCTACACCTTC. Residues: CASSQAGTDLYGYTF.

This clonotype was counted at least ten times. The chain carries TRBV4-2 and TRBJ2-5; 7 nucleotides agree with TRBD1. The CDR3 has 14 residues. Germline V gene data show CDR1 as LGHNA and CDR2 as YNFKEQ. Germline trimming cut 4 bases from V and 4 bases from J; bases unmatched to any gene: 6. The CDR3 loop reads CASSPDRVRETQYF. CDR3 bases: TGTGCCAGCAGCCCAGACAGGGTCAGAGAGACCCAGTACTTC.

This clonotype has at least ten counts. The chain carries TRBV6-6 and TRBJ2-7; D not resolved. From germline, CDR1 is MNHNY and CDR2 SVGAGI (reference sequence). The CDR3 covers 11 residues. The V end was cut by 4 bases, the J end by 5 bases, with 6 bases between. The DNA of the CDR3 is TGTGCCAGCAGTTTCAGTGACGAGCAGTACTTC. Amino acids: CASSFSDEQYF.

This clonotype was seen at least ten times. This chain links TRBV3-1 with TRBJ1-2; 7 bases align to TRBD1. This CDR3 has 14 amino acids. Germline V gene data show CDR1 as LGHDT and CDR2 as YNNKEL (reference sequence). The V gene end was trimmed by 4 bases and the J gene end by 6 bases; junction bases not matched to a gene: 8. Here the CDR3 DNA reads TGTGCCAGCAGCCGGTCTGGGAGGGGGCATGGCTACACCTTC. Its protein product is CASSRSGRGHGYTF.

Many counts were recorded for this clonotype. The chain couples TRBV7-2 to TRBJ2-5, with unresolved D. The CDR3 contains 14 residues. Germline V gene data show CDR1 as SGHTA and CDR2 as FQGNSA. The V end lost 1 base, the J end lost 1 base, and 7 bases lay between the germline ends. CDR3 bases: TGTGCCAGCAGCTTAGATCGGGTCCAAGAGACCCAGTACTTC. This sequence encodes CASSLDRVQETQYF.

The chain recombines TRBV7-9 with TRBJ2-7, with a tentative D call TRBD1 (6 bases). CDR1 is SEHNR, CDR2 FQNEAQ, per germline (reference sequence). V lost 5 bases and J 2 bases, leaving 13 bases between the germline ends. The CDR3 sequence is 14 residues long. DNA for the CDR3: TGTGCCAGCAGCCCGGACAGCGGAGCCTACGAGCAGTACTTC. This gives the protein CASSPDSGAYEQYF.

On this clonotype: One junction end disagrees with the germline gene, perhaps due to a read error. This chain connects TRBV2 to TRBJ1-4; no reliable D call. From germline, CDR1 is SNHLY and CDR2 FYNNEI. CDR3 length equals 12 residues. This CDR3 is CASSEVGRDTLF. CDR3 DNA sequence: TGTGCCAGCAGTGAAGTCGGGAGAGATACGCTTTTT.

In its sample, this clonotype was seen many times. The chain employs TRBV19 and TRBJ2-1, with D possibly matching TRBD1 (7 bases). The V and J ends lost 6 bases and 4 bases respectively, with 16 bases between them. Germline V gene lookup returns CDR1 LNHDA and CDR2 SQIVND (reference sequence). The CDR3 consists of 15 residues. This CDR3 reads CASREGQYFYNEQFF. The CDR3 DNA follows: TGTGCCAGTAGGGAGGGACAGTATTTTTACAATGAGCAGTTCTTC.

The gene calls are TRBV10-3 and TRBJ1-1, with TRBD1 matching over 11 bases. CDR3 length: 13 amino acids. CDR1 is ENHRY and CDR2 is SYGVKD in the germline V gene. V trimming: 10 bases; J trimming: 3 bases; junction bases outside the gene matches: 4. The CDR3 loop reads CATGQGADTEAFF. DNA of the CDR3: TGTGCCACTGGACAGGGGGCAGACACTGAAGCTTTCTTT.